This TCR beta chain derives from a study of blood T cell repertoires in COVID-19 (dated by TCRdb to about 2020). Broadly, across the study: Collaborator samples came from the United States, Italy and Spain and covered acute and convalescent phases of COVID-19. The prospective study material was composed of cDNA or gDNA derived from T cells, B-cell-depleted T cells, or PBMCs. The dataset comprised deeply sampled blood TCRbeta repertoires from subjects exposed to, actively infected with, or recovered from COVID-19. The repertoires were released in a freely available public database intended as a resource for research on the immune response to SARS-CoV-2. The samples were drawn from the first 160 participants of the ongoing ImmuneRACE study and from 1,254 subjects provided by 6 global collaborators. Nearly every sample came with metadata listing a de-identified subject ID, COVID-19 status, age in years and sex. Where HLA class I and class II types were available, the types were taken from metadata supplied by the sample provider, not from assay-based typing.

The investigation overall reported the following: The amount of clinical and demographic metadata varied by source and participant and was provided uncurated.

CDR1 and CDR2 (MNHEY, SVGAGI) derive from the germline V gene. The V end loses 6 bases and the J end loses 6 bases, and a stretch of 14 bases separates them. The CDR3 measures 14 amino acids from cysteine to phenylalanine. Only the CDR3 part of the read is kept: 42 bases, read in frame from the first base. Each collaborating institution followed its own protocols to collect whole blood in K2EDTA tubes. For TCRbeta analysis, collaborator samples were shipped as frozen whole blood, as isolated PBMCs, or as DNA extracted from either sample type. A remark on this clone: This clone's antigen is unknown. Base-call qualities are not available, and no considerably larger clone is one nucleotide away.

TCRbeta CDR3 regions were amplified from genomic DNA by means of the immunoSEQ Assay, a bias-controlled multiplex PCR. The original methods were these. Nucleated cell counts per sample were estimated from amplification of reference gene primers within the assay. Sequence reads were collapsed and filtered to measure the absolute abundance of every unique TCRbeta CDR3 rearrangement. For each sample, productive Simpson clonality was calculated by taking the square root of Simpson's diversity index across productive rearrangements. What TCRdb holds here is the immuneACCESS table cut down to in-frame rearrangements. Part of the clones is not present; checked against another copy, under half of the missing clones reflect an unresolved V gene, and the others are unexplained. The V and J calls and clone size are taken from that table; D and trimming were inferred from the DNA. The sample yields 50,000 to 65,000 clones; 86% were counted once. Jointly, the top ten make up 1% to 1.5% of the sample.

Sequencing used peripheral blood. This sequence originates from a man between 60 and 70 years old with acute or convalescent COVID-19. The rearranged segments are TRBV6-5 and TRBJ2-2, with TRBD1 perhaps the D gene, on 6 matching bases. Here the CDR3 is given as CASSGQSRSGELFF. The nucleotide sequence is given as TGTGCCAGCAGCGGACAGTCGAGGTCCGGGGAGCTGTTTTTT.